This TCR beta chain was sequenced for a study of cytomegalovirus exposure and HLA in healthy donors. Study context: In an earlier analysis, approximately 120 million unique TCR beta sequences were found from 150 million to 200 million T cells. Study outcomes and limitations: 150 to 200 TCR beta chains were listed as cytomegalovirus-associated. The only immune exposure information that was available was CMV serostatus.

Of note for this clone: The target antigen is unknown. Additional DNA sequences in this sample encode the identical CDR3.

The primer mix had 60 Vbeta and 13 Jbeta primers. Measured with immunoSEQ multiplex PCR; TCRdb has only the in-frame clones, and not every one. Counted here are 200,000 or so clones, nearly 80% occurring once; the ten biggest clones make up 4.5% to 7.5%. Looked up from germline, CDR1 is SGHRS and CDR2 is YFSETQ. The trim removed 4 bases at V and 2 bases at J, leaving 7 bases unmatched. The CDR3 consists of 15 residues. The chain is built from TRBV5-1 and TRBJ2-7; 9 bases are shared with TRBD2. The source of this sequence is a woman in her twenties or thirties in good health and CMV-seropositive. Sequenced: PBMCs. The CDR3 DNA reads TGCGCCAGCAGCCCTCCGCTAGCGGGACCCTACGAGCAGTACTTC. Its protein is CASSPPLAGPYEQYF.